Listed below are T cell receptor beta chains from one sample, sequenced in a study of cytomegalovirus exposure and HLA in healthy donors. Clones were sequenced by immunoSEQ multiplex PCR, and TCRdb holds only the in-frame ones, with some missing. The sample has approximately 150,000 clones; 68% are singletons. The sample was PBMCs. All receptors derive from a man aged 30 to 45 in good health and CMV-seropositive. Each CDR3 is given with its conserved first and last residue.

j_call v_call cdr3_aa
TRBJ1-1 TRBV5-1 CASSTGPEDEAFF
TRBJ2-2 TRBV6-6 CASKGGLAEHTGELFF
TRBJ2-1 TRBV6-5 CASSLSGVQYEQFF
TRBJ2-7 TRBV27 CASSSRVAGEGSYEQYF
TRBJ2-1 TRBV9 CASSVGDSYNEQFF
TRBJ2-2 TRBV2 CASTGNTGELFF
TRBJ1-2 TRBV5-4 CASSLDRVSNYGYTF
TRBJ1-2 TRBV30 CAWRLGPGALLGYTF
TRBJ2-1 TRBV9 CASSSLGQDFNEQFF
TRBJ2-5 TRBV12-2 CASRPRTSGRVSQTYQETQYF
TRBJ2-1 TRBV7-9 CASSWLTSSEQFF
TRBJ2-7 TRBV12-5 CASGIGLAYEQYF
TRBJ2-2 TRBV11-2 CASSWTDSANTGELFF
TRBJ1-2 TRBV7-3 CASSGGTASDGYTF
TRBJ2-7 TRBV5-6 CASTGTSVSAGINDF
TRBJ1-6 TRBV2 CAGRQSQGVNSPLHF
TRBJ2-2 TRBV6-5 CASSYSYTGSTGELFF
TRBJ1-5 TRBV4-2 CASSGPGAGPNQPQHF
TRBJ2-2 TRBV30 CAWALGLAGLGDTGELFF
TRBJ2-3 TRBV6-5 CASSYSSGRWADTQYF
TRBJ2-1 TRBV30 CAWSTVGSSYNEQFF
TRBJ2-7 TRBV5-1 CASNLGAGGGEQYF
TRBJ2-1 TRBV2 CASSAGINDEQFF
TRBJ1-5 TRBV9 CASSPGQGGWPQHF
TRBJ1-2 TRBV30 CAWSKGQGDGYTF
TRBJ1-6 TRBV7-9 CASSFPRVGSPLHF
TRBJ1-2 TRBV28 CASSLGTDNYGYTF
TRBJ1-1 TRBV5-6 CASNRVGTEAFF
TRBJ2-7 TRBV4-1 CASSQQGYEQYF
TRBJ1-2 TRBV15 CATSREWGPYNYGYTF
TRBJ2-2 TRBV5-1 CASSLGSGGPYGTGELFF
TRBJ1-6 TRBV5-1 CASSLDPGQIGNSPLHF
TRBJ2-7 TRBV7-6 CASSLRPLDRGLSAEQYF
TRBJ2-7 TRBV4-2 CASSQEVRTDRYEQYF
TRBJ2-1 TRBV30 CAWSLQGVYNEQFF
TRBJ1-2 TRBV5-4 CANGGVEGEVGYTF
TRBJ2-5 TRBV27 CASSLHLAGGQETQYF
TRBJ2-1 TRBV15 CATSRDTGSDNEQFF
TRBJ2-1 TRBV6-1 CASSVTSGRTYSSYNEQFF
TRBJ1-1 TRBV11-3 CASSWGVMNTEAFF
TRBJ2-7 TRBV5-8 CASSDRDHEQYF
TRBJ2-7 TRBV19 CASSPPGQSSYEQYF
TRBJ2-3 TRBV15 CATSRDASLAVFPDTQYF
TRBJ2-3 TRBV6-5 CASSYSGVGGDTQYF
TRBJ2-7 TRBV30 CAWSLGEAREQYF
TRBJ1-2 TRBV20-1 CSAPTVYGYTF
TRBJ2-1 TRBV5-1 CASSLAASGAYNEQFF
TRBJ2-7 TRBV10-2 CASQTGYEQYF
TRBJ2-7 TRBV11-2 CASSLSGYEQYF
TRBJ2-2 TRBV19 CASSIRRQANTGELFF
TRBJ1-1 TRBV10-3 CAISESAAGTGGTEAFF
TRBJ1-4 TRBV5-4 CASSLDRGSEKLFF
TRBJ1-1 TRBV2 CASSLPTGGVNTEAFF
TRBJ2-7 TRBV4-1 CASSPAPGVYEQYF